Listed below are T cell receptor beta chains from one sample, sequenced in a study of shared clonotypes between healthy human individuals. Assay: immunoSEQ multiplex PCR; the TCRdb copy retains only in-frame clones and omits some. Of approximately 530,000 clones in the sample, around 96% were seen once. The sample consisted of naive CD4+ T cells sorted from blood. All receptors come from a woman aged 25 to 39 in good health. Both conserved end residues are part of each CDR3. D genes are given only for firm matches. Some rows mark clone size as missing; the rest say once, few, many or name a class of expanded clone.

CDR3 DNA,CDR3 protein,clone size,J gene,V gene,D gene
TGTGCCAGCAGTGAAGGGACAGGGGCCCACCAAGAGACCCAGTACTTC,CASSEGTGAHQETQYF,.,TRBJ2-5,TRBV25-1,TRBD1
TGTGCCTGGAGTCCGGGGGACAGCGTCATCTATGGCTACACCTTC,CAWSPGDSVIYGYTF,once,TRBJ1-2,TRBV30,TRBD1
TGTGCCAGGAAAAGTAGCGGGAGGGCCACTAGCTCCTACAATGAGCAGTTCTTC,CARKSSGRATSSYNEQFF,.,TRBJ2-1,TRBV19,TRBD2
TGTGCCAGCATTACCGGGACAGTCAATCAGCCCCAGCATTTT,CASITGTVNQPQHF,.,TRBJ1-5,TRBV28,TRBD1
TGTGCCAGCAGCTTATCCCCGGGCCGGTACTCCTACAATGAGCAGTTCTTC,CASSLSPGRYSYNEQFF,.,TRBJ2-1,TRBV7-7,.
TGCGCCAGCAGCTCCGGGCTAGCGGGGTCCTACGAGCAGTACTTC,CASSSGLAGSYEQYF,.,TRBJ2-7,TRBV5-1,TRBD2
TGCGCCAGCAGCTTGGGGGACAGGGCAGACACTGAAGCTTTCTTT,CASSLGDRADTEAFF,.,TRBJ1-1,TRBV5-1,TRBD1
TGTGCCAGCAGCTTAGTAGCTATTTCCTACAATGAGCAGTTCTTC,CASSLVAISYNEQFF,.,TRBJ2-1,TRBV11-2,.
TGTGCCACCAGCAGAGGTGGCGGTAATGCTTTCTTT,CATSRGGGNAFF,.,TRBJ1-1,TRBV15,.
TGTGCCATCAGTGAGTTTGGGACTAGCGGGAGAAGTACCGGGGAGCTGTTTTTT,CAISEFGTSGRSTGELFF,.,TRBJ2-2,TRBV10-3,TRBD2
TGTGCCAGCAGCGTAGCTCGGGGGGATACGCAGTATTTT,CASSVARGDTQYF,.,TRBJ2-3,TRBV9,.
TGTGCCAGCAGGTGGACAGGAGTCCAAGAGACCCAGTACTTC,CASRWTGVQETQYF,once,TRBJ2-5,TRBV2,TRBD1
TGTGCCAGCAGGCAGGGGGCCTATGGCTACACCTTC,CASRQGAYGYTF,.,TRBJ1-2,TRBV28,TRBD1
TGTGCCAGCAGTTCCCGGGACACCCGATATGGCTACACCTTC,CASSSRDTRYGYTF,.,TRBJ1-2,TRBV6-5,.
TGTGCCAGCAGTCCCAAACTGGGACGGAACACTGAAGCTTTCTTT,CASSPKLGRNTEAFF,once,TRBJ1-1,TRBV2,.
TGCAGCGGCCGGGACAGGGCTAACTACGAGCAGTACTTC,CSGRDRANYEQYF,.,TRBJ2-7,TRBV29-1,TRBD1
TGTGCCAGCAGACAAATCTCTGGAAACACCATATATTTT,CASRQISGNTIYF,.,TRBJ1-3,TRBV27,.
TGTGCCAGCAGCTCACTACCGGGACAGGGGAGGGACACTGAAGCTTTCTTT,CASSSLPGQGRDTEAFF,.,TRBJ1-1,TRBV7-9,TRBD1
TGTGCTAGTGGTTTGACGATAAGGGGCCGCCGGGACACTCGCCAGTATGGCTACACCTTC,CASGLTIRGRRDTRQYGYTF,.,TRBJ1-2,TRBV12-5,.
TGTGCCAGCAGTTATACCGGGGTGTTAAACACCGGGGAGCTGTTTTTT,CASSYTGVLNTGELFF,.,TRBJ2-2,TRBV6-5,.
TGTGCCAGTACCCCCCTCTCGGCCGGGGGAATTCAGTACTTC,CASTPLSAGGIQYF,.,TRBJ2-4,TRBV19,.
TGTGCCAGCAGTGCGCGGCAGGGCGTAGAGCAGTACTTC,CASSARQGVEQYF,.,TRBJ2-7,TRBV25-1,.
TGTGCCAGCAGCTCGAGCGTTGGACATCACCGGAACACTGAAGCTTTCTTT,CASSSSVGHHRNTEAFF,.,TRBJ1-1,TRBV7-9,.
TGTGCCAGCTCACCCGGGCCGTACGAGCAGTACTTC,CASSPGPYEQYF,.,TRBJ2-7,TRBV18,.
TGTGCCACCCAAGACCCCCTCTCCTACGAGCAGTACTTC,CATQDPLSYEQYF,.,TRBJ2-7,TRBV10-3,.
TGCGCCAGCAGCCGACCTTGGACAGGGAACACTGAAGCTTTCTTT,CASSRPWTGNTEAFF,.,TRBJ1-1,TRBV4-1,TRBD1
TGTGCCAGCTCACGAAGACAGGAAGCCACTGAAGCTTTCTTT,CASSRRQEATEAFF,.,TRBJ1-1,TRBV18,.
TGCGCCAGTCCGGAAGGGGAAGAGACAGATACGCAGTATTTT,CASPEGEETDTQYF,once,TRBJ2-3,TRBV23-1,.
TGTGCTTCAACTAGCGATGCCTACGAGCAGTACTTC,CASTSDAYEQYF,once,TRBJ2-7,TRBV5-4,TRBD2
TGTGCCAGCAGACCCCGACTAGCGGCCGGGGAGCTGTTTTTT,CASRPRLAAGELFF,.,TRBJ2-2,TRBV7-6,TRBD2
TGCGCCAGCAGCCAGGGTAGGGCTAGCGGGGCCTACGAGCAGTACTTC,CASSQGRASGAYEQYF,.,TRBJ2-7,TRBV4-1,TRBD2
TGTGCCAGCAGTTTAAATAGATTCACAGATACGCAGTATTTT,CASSLNRFTDTQYF,.,TRBJ2-3,TRBV27,.
TGTGCCAGTAGTCCAACCCTACCGGGCACTGAAGCTTTCTTT,CASSPTLPGTEAFF,.,TRBJ1-1,TRBV19,.
TGTGCCACCCGCACCCGGGGGACTGGGGCCAACGTCCTGACTTTC,CATRTRGTGANVLTF,.,TRBJ2-6,TRBV5-6,.
TGTGCCACCAGGACAGGGGGCTCTGGAAACACCATATATTTT,CATRTGGSGNTIYF,.,TRBJ1-3,TRBV15,TRBD1
TGTGCCAGCAGTTCAATACAGGGGGCCCGTCGCCCGAACACCGGGGAGCTGTTTTTT,CASSSIQGARRPNTGELFF,.,TRBJ2-2,TRBV28,TRBD1
TGTGCCAGTAGTACCGACAGGGCGGGCTACGAGCAGTACTTC,CASSTDRAGYEQYF,.,TRBJ2-7,TRBV19,TRBD1
TGTGCCAGCACCAAGGGTCTTGACTACGAGCAGTACTTC,CASTKGLDYEQYF,.,TRBJ2-7,TRBV28,.
TGTGCCAGCAGACAAAAGAGGGCGCTCCGGGACAGCTTCGACAATGAGCAGTTCTTC,CASRQKRALRDSFDNEQFF,.,TRBJ2-1,TRBV7-9,TRBD1
TGCAGCGTTATCAACCCCAACTCTGGAAACACCATATATTTT,CSVINPNSGNTIYF,.,TRBJ1-3,TRBV29-1,.
TGCGCCAGCAGCTTGGTAGCGGGAGGAGGGGCGCCGGCCTCATACGAGCAGTACTTC,CASSLVAGGGAPASYEQYF,.,TRBJ2-7,TRBV5-1,TRBD2
TGTGCCAGCAGTGAGACAGGGGCTTACAATGAGCAGTTCTTC,CASSETGAYNEQFF,.,TRBJ2-1,TRBV28,TRBD1
TGTGCCAGCAGAAGGGGAGACAGCAACAATCAGCCCCAGCATTTT,CASRRGDSNNQPQHF,.,TRBJ1-5,TRBV2,.
TGTGCCAGCAGCCTTAGAAGAACACCCAGCACAGATACGCAGTATTTT,CASSLRRTPSTDTQYF,.,TRBJ2-3,TRBV7-2,.
TGTGCCAGCAGCTTAATAGGGGGCGGTGAGCAGTTCTTC,CASSLIGGGEQFF,.,TRBJ2-1,TRBV7-6,TRBD1